A selection of T cell receptor beta chains follows, all from one sample in a study of T cell responses to AZD1222 COVID-19 vaccine. Profiling relied on immunoSEQ multiplex PCR, and the TCRdb table lists in-frame clones only, not all of them. Of around 120,000 clones listed, 80% to 90% were seen once; the top ten hold around 27%. The sample here was peripheral blood, taken 28 days after the second AZD1222 dose. These receptors all stem from an adult who received the AZD1222 COVID-19 vaccine. The conserved cysteine and the conserved F or W are not part of the CDR3 here. The order of the fields is V gene, J gene, D gene, CDR3 protein. The D gene is left open where the match is weak.

>TRBV5-1|TRBJ2-3|TRBD2
ASSLGGLVETDTQY
>TRBV14|TRBJ1-2|-
ASSQGPYGYT
>TRBV15|TRBJ2-7|TRBD1
ATSRDQGQHTTYEQY
>TRBV6-2/TRBV6-3|TRBJ2-7|TRBD1
ASSSFGTGGSEQY
>TRBV3-1/TRBV3-2|TRBJ2-3|TRBD1
ASSQDSHIPGQGNPDTQY
>TRBV6-5|TRBJ2-7|-
ASRRALRYEQY
>TRBV9|TRBJ1-1|-
ASSAGVTSEAF
>TRBV6-5|TRBJ1-2|TRBD1
ASSTQGPKYGYT
>TRBV27|TRBJ1-4|-
ASSLWGANEKLF
>TRBV4-3|TRBJ1-3|-
ASSSANTIY
>TRBV14|TRBJ1-3|-
ASSQNSGNTIY
>TRBV24-1|TRBJ2-2|TRBD1
ATSDRGQGNTGELF
>TRBV7-2|TRBJ1-2|-
ASSLVQGKSLGYT
>TRBV6-1|TRBJ1-5|-
ASSESAQGWNQPQH
>TRBV2|TRBJ1-2|TRBD1
ASSEGTGNYGYT
>TRBV9|TRBJ2-1|-
ASSGRGGTVYNEQF
>TRBV5-1|TRBJ1-5|-
ASSITGLHQPQH
>TRBV7-2|TRBJ1-4|-
ASSGDSGEKLF